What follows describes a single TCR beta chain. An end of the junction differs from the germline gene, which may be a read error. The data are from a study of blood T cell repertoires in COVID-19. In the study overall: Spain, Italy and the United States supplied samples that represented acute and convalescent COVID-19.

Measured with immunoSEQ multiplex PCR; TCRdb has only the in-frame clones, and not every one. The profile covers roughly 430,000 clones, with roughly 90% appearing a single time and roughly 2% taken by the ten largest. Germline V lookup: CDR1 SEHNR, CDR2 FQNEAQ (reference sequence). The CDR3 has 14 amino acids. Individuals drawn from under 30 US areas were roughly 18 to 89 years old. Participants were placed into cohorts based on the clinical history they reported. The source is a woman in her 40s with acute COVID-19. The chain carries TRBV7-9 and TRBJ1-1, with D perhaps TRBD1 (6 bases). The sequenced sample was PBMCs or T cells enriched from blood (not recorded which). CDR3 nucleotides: TGTGCCAGCAGCATAGCAGGGGAGGCAGCTGAAGCTTTCTTT. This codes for CASSIAGEAAEAFF.